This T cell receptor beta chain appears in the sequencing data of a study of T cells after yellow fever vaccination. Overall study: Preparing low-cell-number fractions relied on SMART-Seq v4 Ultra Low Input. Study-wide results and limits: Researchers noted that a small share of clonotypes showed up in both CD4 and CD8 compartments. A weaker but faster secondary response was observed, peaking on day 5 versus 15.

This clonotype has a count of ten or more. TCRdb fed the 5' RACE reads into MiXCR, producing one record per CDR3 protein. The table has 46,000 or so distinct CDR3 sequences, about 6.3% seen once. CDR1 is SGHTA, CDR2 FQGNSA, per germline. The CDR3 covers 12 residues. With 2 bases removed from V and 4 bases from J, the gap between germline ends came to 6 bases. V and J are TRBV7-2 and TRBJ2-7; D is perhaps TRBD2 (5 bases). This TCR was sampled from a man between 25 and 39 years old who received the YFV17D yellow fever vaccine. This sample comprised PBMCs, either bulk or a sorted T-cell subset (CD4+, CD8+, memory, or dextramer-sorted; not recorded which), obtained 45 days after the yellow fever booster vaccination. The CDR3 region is CASSLRGYEQYF. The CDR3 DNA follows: TGTGCCAGCAGCTTACGAGGGTACGAGCAGTACTTC.